The clone carrying this T cell receptor (beta chain) came up a few times. Its antigen remains unknown. The data originate from a study of response to subunit inactivated influenza vaccine. Findings and caveats of the study: The authors proposed limited new T cell recruitment per seasonal influenza vaccination.

This CDR3 comprises 11 residues. Germline CDR1 reads SEHNR; CDR2 reads FQNEAQ (reference sequence). Deletions cut 3 bases from V and 7 bases from J, with 6 bases between. TCRdb analysed the RT-PCR reads with MiXCR anew, one entry per CDR3 protein. The sample carries about 190,000 distinct CDR3 sequences, under 15% recorded once. The receptor's source is a man over 45 who received an inactivated influenza vaccine. V is TRBV7-9 and J is TRBJ1-1, with unresolved D. Material: CD8+ T cells sorted from PBMCs, obtained 5 to 6 days after vaccination. The CDR3 spells CASSFKSEAFF. The DNA of the CDR3 is TGTGCCAGCAGCTTTAAGAGTGAAGCTTTCTTT.